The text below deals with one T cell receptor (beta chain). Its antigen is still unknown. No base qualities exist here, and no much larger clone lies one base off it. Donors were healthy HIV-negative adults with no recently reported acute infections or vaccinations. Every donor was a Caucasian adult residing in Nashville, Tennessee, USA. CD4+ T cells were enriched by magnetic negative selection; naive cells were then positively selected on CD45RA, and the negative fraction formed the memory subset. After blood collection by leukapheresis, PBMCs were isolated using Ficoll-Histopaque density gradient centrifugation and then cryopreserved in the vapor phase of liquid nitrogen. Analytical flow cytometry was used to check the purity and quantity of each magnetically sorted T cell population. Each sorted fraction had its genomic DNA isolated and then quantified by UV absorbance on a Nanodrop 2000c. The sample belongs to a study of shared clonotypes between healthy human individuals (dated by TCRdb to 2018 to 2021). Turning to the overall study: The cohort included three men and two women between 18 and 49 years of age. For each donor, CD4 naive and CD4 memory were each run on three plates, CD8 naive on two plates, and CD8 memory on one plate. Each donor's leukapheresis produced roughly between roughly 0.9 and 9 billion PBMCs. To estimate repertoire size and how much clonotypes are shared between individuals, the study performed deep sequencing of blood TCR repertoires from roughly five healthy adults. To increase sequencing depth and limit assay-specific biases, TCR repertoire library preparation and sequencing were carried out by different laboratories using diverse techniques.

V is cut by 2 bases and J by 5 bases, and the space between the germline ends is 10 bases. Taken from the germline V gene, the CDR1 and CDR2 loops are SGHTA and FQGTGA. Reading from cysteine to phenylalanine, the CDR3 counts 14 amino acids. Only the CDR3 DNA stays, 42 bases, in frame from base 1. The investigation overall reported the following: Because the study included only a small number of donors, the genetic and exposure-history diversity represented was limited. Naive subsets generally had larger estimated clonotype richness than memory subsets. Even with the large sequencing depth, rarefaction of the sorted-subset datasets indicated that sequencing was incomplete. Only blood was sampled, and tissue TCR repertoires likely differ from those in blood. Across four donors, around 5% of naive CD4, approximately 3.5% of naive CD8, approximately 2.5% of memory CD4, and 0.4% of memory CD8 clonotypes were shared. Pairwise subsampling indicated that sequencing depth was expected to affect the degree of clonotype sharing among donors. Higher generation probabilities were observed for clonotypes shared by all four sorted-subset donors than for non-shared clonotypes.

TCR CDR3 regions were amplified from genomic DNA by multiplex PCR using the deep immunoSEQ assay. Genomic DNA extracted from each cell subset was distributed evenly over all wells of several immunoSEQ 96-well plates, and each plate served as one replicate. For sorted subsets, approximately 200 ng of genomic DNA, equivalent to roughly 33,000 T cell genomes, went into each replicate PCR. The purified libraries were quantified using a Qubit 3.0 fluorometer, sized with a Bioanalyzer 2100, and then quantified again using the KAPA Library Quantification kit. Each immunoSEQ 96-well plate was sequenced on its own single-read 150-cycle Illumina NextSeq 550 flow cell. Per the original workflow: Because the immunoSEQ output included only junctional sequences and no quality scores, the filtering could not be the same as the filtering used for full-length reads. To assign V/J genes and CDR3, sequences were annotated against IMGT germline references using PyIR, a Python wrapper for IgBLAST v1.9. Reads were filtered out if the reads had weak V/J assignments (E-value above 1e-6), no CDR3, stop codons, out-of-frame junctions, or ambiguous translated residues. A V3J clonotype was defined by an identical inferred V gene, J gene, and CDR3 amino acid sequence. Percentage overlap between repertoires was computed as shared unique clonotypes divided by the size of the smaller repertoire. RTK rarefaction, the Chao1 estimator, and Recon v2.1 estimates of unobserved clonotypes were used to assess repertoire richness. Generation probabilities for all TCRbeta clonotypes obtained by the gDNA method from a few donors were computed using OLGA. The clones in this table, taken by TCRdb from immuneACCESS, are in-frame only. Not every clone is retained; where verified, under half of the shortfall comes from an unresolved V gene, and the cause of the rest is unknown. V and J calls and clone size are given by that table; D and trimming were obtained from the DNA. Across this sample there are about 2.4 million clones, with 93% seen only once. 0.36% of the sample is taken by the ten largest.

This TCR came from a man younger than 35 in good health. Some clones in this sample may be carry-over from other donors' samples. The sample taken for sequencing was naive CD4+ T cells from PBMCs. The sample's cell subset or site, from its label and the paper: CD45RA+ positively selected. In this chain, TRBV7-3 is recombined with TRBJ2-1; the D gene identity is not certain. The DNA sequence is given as TGTGCCAGCAGCTTAGATGGTAGAGACAATGAGCAGTTCTTC. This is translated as CASSLDGRDNEQFF.